The sample holds one count of the clone carrying this T cell receptor beta chain. The antigen remains unidentified. Produced via immunoSEQ multiplex PCR; TCRdb's table is partial and in-frame only. The data show tens of thousands of clones, less than 90% seen once. The validation cohort, a group of over a hundred subjects, included the donors and was separate from the roughly 700-subject first cohort. The sample is drawn from a study of cytomegalovirus exposure and HLA in healthy donors. Study as a whole: The platform used for the roughly 110 validation repertoires matched that of the approximately 710 first-cohort repertoires, a later analysis reported.

Notes on the study in general: A list of approximately 150 TCR beta chains associated with cytomegalovirus was given. Three chains linked to CMV were shown in vitro to be specific for CMV antigens.

V dropped 1 base and J dropped 0; count of bases not matched to a gene: 6. The CDR3 is made up of 18 amino acids. Looked up from germline, CDR1 is MGHRA and CDR2 is YSYEKL. The TCR originated in a woman younger than 30 in good health and CMV-seropositive. J is TRBJ2-3 and V is TRBV4-1, with 11 bases matching TRBD2. The sequenced sample was PBMCs. CDR3 residues: CASSQGRASGGSTDTQYF. DNA for the CDR3: TGCGCCAGCAGCCAAGGACGGGCTAGCGGGGGGAGCACAGATACGCAGTATTTT.